Given below is one T cell receptor (beta chain) in context. This CDR3 region has 17 residues. The V and J ends lost 2 bases and 4 bases respectively, with 15 bases between them. Germline CDR1 is LGHNA and CDR2 is YSLEER. This specimen belongs to a study of control samples from healthy donors and cancer patients. The assay was immunoSEQ multiplex PCR, and TCRdb's table has in-frame clones only and misses some. Of about 110,000 clones listed, approximately 84% are singletons. The sequence derives from a man aged 18 to 30 in good health. Input material: blood. The rearrangement links TRBV4-3 to TRBJ1-6, with D unclear. In nucleotides, the CDR3 is TGCGCCAGCAGCCAATCCCCGCCAGGCGGGTATAATTCACCCCTCCACTTT. This translates into CASSQSPPGGYNSPLHF.